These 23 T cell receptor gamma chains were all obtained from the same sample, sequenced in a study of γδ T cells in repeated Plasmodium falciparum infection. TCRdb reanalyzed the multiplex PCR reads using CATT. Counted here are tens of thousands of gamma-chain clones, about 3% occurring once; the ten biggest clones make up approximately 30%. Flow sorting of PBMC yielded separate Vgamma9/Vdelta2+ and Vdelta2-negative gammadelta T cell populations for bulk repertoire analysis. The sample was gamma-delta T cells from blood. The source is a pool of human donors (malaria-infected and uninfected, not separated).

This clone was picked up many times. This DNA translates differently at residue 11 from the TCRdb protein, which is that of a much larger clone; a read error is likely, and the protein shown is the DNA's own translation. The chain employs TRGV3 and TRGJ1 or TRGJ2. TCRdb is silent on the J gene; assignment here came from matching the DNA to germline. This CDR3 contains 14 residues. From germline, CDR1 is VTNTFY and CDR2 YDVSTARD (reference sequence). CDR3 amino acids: CATWDRQNYYRKLF. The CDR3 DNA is TGTGCCACCTGGGACAGACAGAATTATTATAGGAAACTCTTT.

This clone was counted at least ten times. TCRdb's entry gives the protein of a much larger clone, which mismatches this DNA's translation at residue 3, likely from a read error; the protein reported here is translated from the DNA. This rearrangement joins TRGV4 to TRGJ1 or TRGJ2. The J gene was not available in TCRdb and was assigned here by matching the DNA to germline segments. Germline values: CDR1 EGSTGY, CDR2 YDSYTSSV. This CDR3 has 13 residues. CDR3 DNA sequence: TGTGCCGCCTGGGATGGGCGGTGTTATAAGAAACTCTTT. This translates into CAAWDGRCYKKLF.

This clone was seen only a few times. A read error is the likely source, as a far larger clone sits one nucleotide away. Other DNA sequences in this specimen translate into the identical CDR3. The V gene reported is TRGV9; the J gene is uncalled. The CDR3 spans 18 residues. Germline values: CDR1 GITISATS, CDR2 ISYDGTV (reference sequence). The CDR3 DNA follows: TGTGCCTTGTGGGAGGTAAGAACGCCCCGGTTGGGCAAAAAAATCAAAGTATTT. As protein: CALWEVRTPRLGKKIKVF.

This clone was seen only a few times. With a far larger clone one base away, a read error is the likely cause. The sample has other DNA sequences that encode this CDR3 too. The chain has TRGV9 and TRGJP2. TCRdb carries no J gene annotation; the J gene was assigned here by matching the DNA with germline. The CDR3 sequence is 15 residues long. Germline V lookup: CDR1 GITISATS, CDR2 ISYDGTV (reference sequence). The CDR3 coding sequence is TGTGCCTTGTGGGAAGCTACAAGTAGCGATTGGATCAAGACGTTT. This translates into CALWEATSSDWIKTF.

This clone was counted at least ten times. CDR3 amino acids: CATWESRKVYKKLF. In DNA, the CDR3 is TGTGCCACCTGGGAATCCCGGAAAGTGTATAAGAAACTCTTT. This chain links TRGV5 with TRGJ1 or TRGJ2. The CDR3 consists of 14 residues. Trimming took 4 bases from V and 7 from J; bases not matched to a gene: 13. Germline CDR1 VINAFY, CDR2 YDVSNSKD.

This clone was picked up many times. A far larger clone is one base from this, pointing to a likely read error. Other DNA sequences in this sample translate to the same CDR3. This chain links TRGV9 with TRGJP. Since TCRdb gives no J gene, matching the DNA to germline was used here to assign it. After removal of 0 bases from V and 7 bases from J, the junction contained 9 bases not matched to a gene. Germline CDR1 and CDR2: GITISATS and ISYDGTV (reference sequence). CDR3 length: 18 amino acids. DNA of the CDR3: TGTGCCTTGTGGGAGGTGGGCTCTCAGGAGTTGGGCAAAAAAATCAAGGTATTT. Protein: CALWEVGSQELGKKIKVF.

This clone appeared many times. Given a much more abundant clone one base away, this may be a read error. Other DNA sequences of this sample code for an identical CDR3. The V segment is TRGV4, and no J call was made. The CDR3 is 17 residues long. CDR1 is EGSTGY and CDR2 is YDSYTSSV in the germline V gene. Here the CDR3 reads CATWDCPWTKVYYKKLF. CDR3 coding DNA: TGTGCCACCTGGGATTGTCCCTGGACGAAAGTGTATTATAAGAAGCTCTTT.

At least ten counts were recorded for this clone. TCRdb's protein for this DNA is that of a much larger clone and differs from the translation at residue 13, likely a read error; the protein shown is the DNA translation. This CDR3 reads CALWELKLGKKIMVF. CDR3 in DNA: TGTGCCTTGTGGGAGTTAAAGTTGGGCAAAAAAATCATGGTATTT. The V gene is TRGV9, but the J gene lacks a call. This CDR3 region has 15 residues. Germline assignment: CDR1 GITISATS and CDR2 ISYDGTV (reference sequence).

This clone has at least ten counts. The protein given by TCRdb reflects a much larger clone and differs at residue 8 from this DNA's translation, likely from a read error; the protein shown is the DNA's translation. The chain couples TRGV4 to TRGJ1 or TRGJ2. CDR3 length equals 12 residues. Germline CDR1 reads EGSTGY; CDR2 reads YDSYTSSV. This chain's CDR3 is CATWDGYFKKLF. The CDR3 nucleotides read TGTGCCACCTGGGATGGATATTTTAAGAAACTCTTT.

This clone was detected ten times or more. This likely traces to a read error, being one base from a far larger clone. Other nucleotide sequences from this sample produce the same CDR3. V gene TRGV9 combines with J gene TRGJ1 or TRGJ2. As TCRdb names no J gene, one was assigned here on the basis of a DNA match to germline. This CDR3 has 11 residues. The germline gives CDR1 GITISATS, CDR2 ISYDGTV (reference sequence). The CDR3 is CALWEFLKKLF. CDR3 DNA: TGTGCCCTGTGGGAGTTTTTAAAGAAACTCTTT.

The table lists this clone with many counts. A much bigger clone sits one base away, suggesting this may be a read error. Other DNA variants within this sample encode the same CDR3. The CDR3 protein is CATWDGPGGDWIKTF. CDR3 in DNA: TGTGCCACCTGGGACGGGCCGGGTGGCGATTGGATCAAGACGTTT. The V gene is TRGV2, the J gene TRGJP2. The CDR3 consists of 15 residues. After removal of 0 bases from V and 8 bases from J, the junction contained 9 bases not matched to a gene. Germline V lookup: CDR1 EGSNGY, CDR2 YDSYNSKV.

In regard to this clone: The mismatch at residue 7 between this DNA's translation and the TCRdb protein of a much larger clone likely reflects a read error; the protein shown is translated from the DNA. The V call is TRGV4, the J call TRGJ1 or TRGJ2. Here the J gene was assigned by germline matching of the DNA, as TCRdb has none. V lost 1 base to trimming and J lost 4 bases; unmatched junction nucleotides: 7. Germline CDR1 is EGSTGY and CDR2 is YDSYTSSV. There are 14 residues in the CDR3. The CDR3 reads CATWDGSPYYKKLF. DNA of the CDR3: TGTGCCACCTGGGATGGCTCTCCGTATTATAAGAAACTCTTT.

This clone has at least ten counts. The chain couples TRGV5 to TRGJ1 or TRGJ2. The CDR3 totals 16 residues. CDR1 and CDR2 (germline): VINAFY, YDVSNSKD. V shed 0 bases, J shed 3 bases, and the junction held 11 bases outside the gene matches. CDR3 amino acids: CATWDRPIFFYYKKLF. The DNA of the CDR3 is TGTGCCACCTGGGACAGGCCCATCTTTTTTTATTATAAGAAACTCTTT.

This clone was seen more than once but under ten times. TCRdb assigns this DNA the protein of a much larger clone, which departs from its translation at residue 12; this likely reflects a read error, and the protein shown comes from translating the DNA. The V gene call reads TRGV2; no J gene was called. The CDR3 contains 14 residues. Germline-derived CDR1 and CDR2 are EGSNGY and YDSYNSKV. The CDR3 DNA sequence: TGTGCCACCTGGGACTCTTCTTATTATTATAAGGAACTCTTT. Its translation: CATWDSSYYYKELF.

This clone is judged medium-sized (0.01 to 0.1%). Here the CDR3 reads CALWEVRKKLF. The CDR3 DNA is TGTGCCTTGTGGGAGGTACGTAAGAAACTCTTT. This chain links TRGV9 with TRGJ1 or TRGJ2. Germline lookup yields CDR1 GITISATS and CDR2 ISYDGTV (reference sequence). CDR3 length equals 11 residues. J lost 9 bases, V lost 1 base, and 3 bases had no gene match.

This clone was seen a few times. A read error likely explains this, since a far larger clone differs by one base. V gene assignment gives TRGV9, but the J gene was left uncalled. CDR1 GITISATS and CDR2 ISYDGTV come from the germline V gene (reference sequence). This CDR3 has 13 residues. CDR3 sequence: CALWEVRTLGKVF. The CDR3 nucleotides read TGTGCCCTGTGGGAGGTGCGGACTCTAGGGAAGGTCTTT.

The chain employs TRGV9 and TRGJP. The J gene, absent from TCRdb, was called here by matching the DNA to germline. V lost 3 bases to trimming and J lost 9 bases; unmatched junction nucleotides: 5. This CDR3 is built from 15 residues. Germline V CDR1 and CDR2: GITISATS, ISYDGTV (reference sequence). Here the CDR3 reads CALWEHRLGKKIKVF. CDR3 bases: TGTGCCTTGTGGGAGCACAGGTTGGGCAAAAAAATCAAGGTATTT.

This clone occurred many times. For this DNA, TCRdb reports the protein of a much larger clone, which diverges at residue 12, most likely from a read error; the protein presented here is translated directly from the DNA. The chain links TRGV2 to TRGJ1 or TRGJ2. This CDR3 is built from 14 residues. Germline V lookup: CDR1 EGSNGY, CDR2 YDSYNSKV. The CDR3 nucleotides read TGTGCCACCTGGGACGGGCAAAATTATTATAAGGAACTCTTT. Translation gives CATWDGQNYYKELF.

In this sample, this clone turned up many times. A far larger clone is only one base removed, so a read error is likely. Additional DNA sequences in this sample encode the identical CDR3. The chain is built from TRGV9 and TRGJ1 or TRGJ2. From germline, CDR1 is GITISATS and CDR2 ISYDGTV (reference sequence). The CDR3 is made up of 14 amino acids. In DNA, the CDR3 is TGTGCCCTGTGGCGGCGTTCGAATTATTATAAGAAACTCTTT. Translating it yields CALWRRSNYYKKLF.

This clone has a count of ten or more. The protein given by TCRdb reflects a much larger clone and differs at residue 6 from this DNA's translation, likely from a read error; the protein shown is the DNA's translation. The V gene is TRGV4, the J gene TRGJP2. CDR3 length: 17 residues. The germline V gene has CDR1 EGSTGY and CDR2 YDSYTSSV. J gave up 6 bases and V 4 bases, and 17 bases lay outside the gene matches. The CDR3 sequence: CATWDSLVGEGDWIKTF. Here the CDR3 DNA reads TGTGCCACCTGGGACAGCCTTGTGGGAGAGGGTGATTGGATCAAGACGTTT.

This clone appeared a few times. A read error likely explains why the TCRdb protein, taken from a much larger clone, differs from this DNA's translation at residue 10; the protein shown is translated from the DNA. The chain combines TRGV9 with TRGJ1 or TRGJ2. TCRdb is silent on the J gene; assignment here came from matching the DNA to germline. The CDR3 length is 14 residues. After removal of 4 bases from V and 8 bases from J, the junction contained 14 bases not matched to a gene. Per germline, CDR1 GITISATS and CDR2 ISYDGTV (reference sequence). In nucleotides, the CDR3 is TGTGCCTTGTGGGACCACCTCCAGGCTCATAAGAAACTCTTT. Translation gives CALWDHLQAHKKLF.

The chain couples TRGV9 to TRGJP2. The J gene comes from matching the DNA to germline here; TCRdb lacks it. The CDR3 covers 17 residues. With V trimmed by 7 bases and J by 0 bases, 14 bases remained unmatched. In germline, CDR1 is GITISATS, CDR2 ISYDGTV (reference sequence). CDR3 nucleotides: TGTGCCTTGTGTGAACAGCGGAAGTATAGTAGTGATTGGATCAAGACGTTT. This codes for CALCEQRKYSSDWIKTF.

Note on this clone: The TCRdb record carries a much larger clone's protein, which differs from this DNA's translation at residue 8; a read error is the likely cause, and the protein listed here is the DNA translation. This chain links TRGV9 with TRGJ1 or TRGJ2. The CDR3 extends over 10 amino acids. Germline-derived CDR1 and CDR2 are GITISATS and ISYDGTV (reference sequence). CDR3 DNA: TGTGCCTTGTGGGAGGATAAGATACTCTTT. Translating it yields CALWEDKILF.